This TCR beta chain was identified in a study of T cell repertoires in cytomegalovirus infection (dated by TCRdb to about 2019). In the study overall: Donor HLA type was relevant to the analysis, because carriage of CMV infection together with the matching HLA type was indicated by public TCR beta signatures.

This clonotype was counted ten times or more. It lacks a known antigen. Base qualities are not provided; no much larger clone lies one nucleotide away. Beyond this particular receptor, the publication reports: The ex vivo response was dominated by HLA-C-restricted CMV-specific TCR beta clonotypes, which also provided the single most frequent clonotype in two of eight donors. Carriers of CMV infection plus the relevant HLA type were discriminated by the cumulative frequency of public TCR beta family members in the study cohort and in an independent 352-donor cohort.

From cysteine to phenylalanine, the CDR3 is 14 amino acids long. CDR3 DNA is the only sequence kept; it has 42 bases, read in frame from the first base. The junction shows trimming of 5 bases on V and 10 bases on J, and the gene matches do not reach 12 bases of it. CDR1 is given as LNHDA and CDR2 as SQIVND, both from the germline V gene (reference sequence). Sequencing relied on an Illumina HiSeq 1500. Clones were called with MiXCR by TCRdb after fastp trimmed the public reads at Q25, and only in-frame beta chains were retained. Here each entry gathers all rows of one CDR3 protein and keeps the most common genes and DNA. The sample records around 450,000 distinct CDR3 sequences, about 11% of which are singletons. Roughly a tenth of the sample rests with the top ten.

The chain couples TRBV19 to TRBJ2-3; 7 middle bases align to TRBD2. The clonotype was recovered from a human donor in good health (CMV status not recorded). Some clones in this sample may be carry-over from other donors' samples. Sequencing used PBMCs. CDR3 reads: CASSQMRLAGAQYF. The DNA reads TGTGCCAGTAGTCAAATGAGACTAGCCGGCGCGCAGTATTTT.